This T cell receptor (beta chain) is from a study of T cell responses to AZD1222 COVID-19 vaccine. Notes on the study in general: Nearly half of spike-specific TCRs reportedly go after variant regions that carry no mutations. Baseline serostatus was positive in only a handful of AZD1222 recipients.

Of note for this clone: The antigen remains undetermined.

The CDR3 has 16 amino acids. V was pared by 1 base and J by 4 bases, with 16 bases between. The V gene's germline CDR1 is LGHDT and CDR2 YNNKEL (reference sequence). Sequenced by immunoSEQ multiplex PCR; TCRdb stores in-frame clones only, minus some. The sample has over 100,000 clones; 80% to 90% are singletons. Specimen: peripheral blood, collected 28 days after the second AZD1222 dose. The chain links TRBV3-1 (or the pseudogene TRBV3-2) to TRBJ1-2, with D unclear. The receptor comes from an adult who received the AZD1222 COVID-19 vaccine. In DNA form, the CDR3 reads TGTGCCAGCAGCCAAGGGGCGAGTAAGACCATCTATGGCTACACCTTC. It yields the protein CASSQGASKTIYGYTF.